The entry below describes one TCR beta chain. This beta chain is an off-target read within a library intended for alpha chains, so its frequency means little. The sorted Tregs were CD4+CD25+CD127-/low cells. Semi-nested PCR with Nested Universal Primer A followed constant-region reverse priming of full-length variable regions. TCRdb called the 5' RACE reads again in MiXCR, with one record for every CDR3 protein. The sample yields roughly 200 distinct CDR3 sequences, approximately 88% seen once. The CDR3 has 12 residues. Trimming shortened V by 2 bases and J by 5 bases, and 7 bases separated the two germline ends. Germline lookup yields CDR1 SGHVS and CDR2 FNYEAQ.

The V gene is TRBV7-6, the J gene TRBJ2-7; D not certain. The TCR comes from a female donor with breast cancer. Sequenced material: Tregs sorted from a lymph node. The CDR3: CASSLFGDEQYF. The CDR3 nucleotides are TGTGCCAGCAGCTTATTCGGAGACGAGCAGTACTTC.